The 20 T cell receptor beta chains reported below all come from one sample, sequenced in a study of PD-L1 blockade in urothelial cancer. Regarding time point: pretreatment peripheral blood. Produced via immunoSEQ multiplex PCR; TCRdb's table is partial and in-frame only. The sample has under 100,000 clones; 90% are singletons. This material consisted of PBMCs, taken around atezolizumab (anti-PD-L1) treatment. These receptor sequences come from a man in his 60s with urothelial cancer.

J is TRBJ2-5 and V is TRBV9; 11 positions agree with TRBD2. The CDR3 contains 16 residues. After removal of 0 bases from V and 6 bases from J, the junction contained 7 bases not matched to a gene. CDR1 is SGDLS, CDR2 YYNGEE, per germline. The CDR3 nucleotides are TGTGCCAGCAGCGTAGTGGCTAGCGGGGGGATGCAGACCCAGTACTTC. It specifies CASSVVASGGMQTQYF.

The chain couples TRBV4-3 to TRBJ1-4; D gene unclear. The germline V gene has CDR1 LGHNA and CDR2 YSLEER. V lost 4 bases and J 0 bases, leaving 21 bases between the germline ends. The length of the CDR3 is 19 residues. CDR3 in amino acids: CASSPALTGDLATNEKLFF. CDR3 DNA sequence: TGCGCCAGCAGCCCGGCCTTGACGGGTGACCTAGCAACTAATGAAAAACTGTTTTTT.

This chain connects TRBV14 to TRBJ2-7; TRBD1 matches 10 bases. V gave up 4 bases and J gave up 3 bases; unmatched junction bases: 9. CDR1 is SGHDN, CDR2 FVKESK, per germline. The CDR3 sequence is 16 residues long. The CDR3 DNA reads TGTGCCAGCAGCCCTGCCGCGGGACAGGGGTTCTACGAGCAGTACTTC. This sequence encodes CASSPAAGQGFYEQYF.

In regard to this clone: At one boundary the junction diverges from the germline segment, which might be a read error. The CDR3 sequence: CASSLGTGVFHF. The CDR3 DNA follows: TGTGCCAGCAGCTTAGGGACGGGAGTTTTCCACTTC. The chain uses TRBV7-2 and TRBJ2-4, with D perhaps TRBD2 (6 bases). CDR1 and CDR2 from the germline V gene are SGHTA and FQGNSA. The CDR3 is 12 amino acids.

This chain uses TRBV7-3 with TRBJ2-3; 15 nucleotides match TRBD2. With 2 bases clipped from V and 2 bases from J, the junction kept 11 bases outside the gene matches. The CDR3 is 20 residues long. Germline CDR1 is SGHTA and CDR2 is FQGTGA. The DNA of the CDR3 is TGTGCCAGCAGCTTACTCCCCGCCGGGACTAGCGGGGGGCCCACAGATACGCAGTATTTT. Translating it yields CASSLLPAGTSGGPTDTQYF. The variable domain in full, completed from reference TRBV7-3 and TRBJ2-3, reads GAGVSQTPSNKVTEKGKYVELRCDPISGHTALYWYRQSLGQGPEFLIYFQGTGAADDSGLPNDRFFAVRPEGSVSTLKIQRTERGDSAVYLCASSLLPAGTSGGPTDTQYFGPGTRLTVL.

The rearrangement uses TRBV29-1 and TRBJ2-7, with 10 bases lining up with TRBD1. This CDR3 contains 13 residues. Germline CDR1 and CDR2: SQVTM and ANQGSEA. Losses at the gene ends were 2 bases for V and 5 bases for J; bases not matched to a gene: 3. The CDR3 region has the DNA TGCAGCGTTGAAAGGACAGGGGGGGACGAGCAGTACTTC. Encoded protein: CSVERTGGDEQYF.

The chain uses TRBV7-2 and TRBJ2-4; D is uncertain. The CDR3 runs to 14 residues. Germline CDR1 and CDR2: SGHTA and FQGNSA. V lost 5 bases to trimming and J lost 0 bases, with 8 bases between them. CDR3 loop: CASSPSQAKNIQYF. The CDR3 DNA reads TGTGCCAGCAGCCCGAGTCAAGCCAAAAACATTCAGTACTTC.

The chain employs TRBV2 and TRBJ1-1; D remains ambiguous. Per the germline V gene, CDR1 is SNHLY and CDR2 is FYNNEI. V lost 1 base, J lost 5 bases, and 11 bases lay in between. The CDR3 runs to 14 residues. The CDR3 region is CASSEVLGRTEAFF. CDR3 DNA: TGTGCCAGCAGTGAAGTACTCGGGAGGACTGAAGCTTTCTTT.

The chain has TRBV4-2 and TRBJ2-1; 9 nucleotides line up with TRBD2. Germline V CDR1 and CDR2: LGHNA, YNFKEQ. V trimming: 5 bases; J trimming: 8 bases; junction bases outside the gene matches: 13. The CDR3 runs 16 residues. The CDR3 DNA follows: TGTGCCAGCAGCTATCCACCGGGACTAGCTTCCGATGAGCAGTTCTTC. Translated, it gives CASSYPPGLASDEQFF.

V is TRBV9 and J is TRBJ2-1; 10 positions match TRBD2. Germline loops: CDR1 SGDLS, CDR2 YYNGEE. J was trimmed by 7 bases and V by 4 bases; bases with no gene match: 8. The CDR3 length is 15 residues. The CDR3 nucleotides are TGTGCCAGCAGCCCCCAAGCGGGGGGGCGTAATGAGCAGTTCTTC. Its protein product is CASSPQAGGRNEQFF.

This clone has a single count. The chain couples TRBV18 to TRBJ1-2, with TRBD1 identical over 8 bases. CDR1 KGHSH and CDR2 LQKENI come from the germline V gene. CDR3 length equals 15 residues. V was clipped by 3 bases and J by 6 bases; unmatched bases: 9. DNA of the CDR3: TGTGCCAGCTCACCTGAGACAGGGGCATACCATGGCTACACCTTC. This translates into CASSPETGAYHGYTF. The variable domain in full, with the rest retrieved from reference TRBV18 and TRBJ1-2, is NAGVMQNPRHLVRRRGQEARLRCSPMKGHSHVYWYRQLPEEGLKFMVYLQKENIIDESGMPKERFSAEFPKEGPSILRIQQVVRGDSAAYFCASSPETGAYHGYTFGSGTRLTVV.

The chain links TRBV5-1 to TRBJ2-2; 14 bases match TRBD2. V trimming: 5 bases; J trimming: 3 bases; junction bases outside the gene matches: 6. CDR3 length: 17 residues. Germline assignment: CDR1 SGHRS and CDR2 YFSETQ. The CDR3 nucleotides read TGCGCCAGCAGTCGGACTAGCGGGGGGTCGGACACCGGGGAGCTGTTTTTT. Protein sequence: CASSRTSGGSDTGELFF. The full variable domain, completed using reference TRBV5-1 and TRBJ2-2, is KAGVTQTPRYLIKTRGQQVTLSCSPISGHRSVSWYQQTPGQGLQFLFEYFSETQRNKGNFPGRFSGRQFSNSRSEMNVSTLELGDSALYLCASSRTSGGSDTGELFFGEGSRLTVL.

The chain is built from TRBV30 and TRBJ2-4; the D gene is possibly TRBD2 (5 bases). CDR3 length equals 13 residues. Trimming removed 2 bases from V and 3 bases from J, with 8 bases in between. In germline, CDR1 is GTSNPN, CDR2 SVGIG (reference sequence). This CDR3 is CAWSIGSKNIQYF. The CDR3 DNA follows: TGTGCCTGGAGTATAGGGAGCAAAAACATTCAGTACTTC.

The chain links TRBV11-1 to TRBJ1-1, with D perhaps matching TRBD1 (6 bases). Germline loops: CDR1 SGHAT, CDR2 FQDESV (reference sequence). The V end lost 4 bases, the J end lost 3 bases, and 9 bases lay between the germline ends. There are 13 residues in the CDR3. CDR3 protein: CASSSQGDTEAFF. The CDR3 region has the DNA TGTGCCAGCAGCTCACAGGGCGACACTGAAGCTTTCTTT.

The V call is TRBV14, the J call TRBJ2-3; 14 bases fit TRBD2. After removal of 3 bases from V and 4 bases from J, the junction contained 6 bases not matched to a gene. The CDR3 contains 17 residues. Per the germline V gene, CDR1 is SGHDN and CDR2 is FVKESK. The CDR3 bases are TGTGCCAGCAGCCAGGGGACTAGCGGGAGAGTGTCAGATACGCAGTATTTT. Amino acids: CASSQGTSGRVSDTQYF.

The V and J genes are TRBV5-1 and TRBJ2-3, with a possible D match to TRBD1 (5 bases). V shed 0 bases and J shed 2 bases, with 7 bases lying between them. The germline V gene encodes CDR1 SGHRS and CDR2 YFSETQ. CDR3 length: 14 amino acids. The CDR3, as DNA: TGCGCCAGCAGCTTGGGACAGATCACAGATACGCAGTATTTT. Protein: CASSLGQITDTQYF.

This chain uses TRBV11-2 with TRBJ2-1, with 11 bases aligning to TRBD2. The length of the CDR3 is 16 residues. The V and J ends lost 6 bases and 10 bases, in that order; junction bases with no gene match: 14. Germline V CDR1 and CDR2: SGHAT, FQNNGV. The CDR3 loop reads CASSPYIAGGPWEQFF. In nucleotides, the CDR3 is TGTGCCAGCAGTCCTTACATAGCGGGAGGGCCGTGGGAGCAGTTCTTC.

The gene calls are TRBV4-3 and TRBJ1-1; D call uncertain. The V gene's germline CDR1 is LGHNA and CDR2 YSLEER. The CDR3 is 13 residues long. V shed 4 bases and J shed 11 bases, with 17 bases lying between them. The chain's CDR3 is CASSPPVIRRAFF. The DNA for the CDR3 is TGCGCCAGCAGCCCCCCGGTGATTCGTCGCGCTTTCTTT.

V gene TRBV7-5 combines with J gene TRBJ1-2; the table assigns TRBD1, which was not confirmed against the DNA. TRBV7-5 is noted as a pseudogene. The CDR3 sequence is 16 residues long. The CDR3 DNA is TGTGTCAGAAGCTCACCGGGACAGGGGGCGGACTATGGCTACACCTTC. This codes for CVRSSPGQGADYGYTF.

The rearrangement links TRBV7-9 to TRBJ1-6, with no clear D. CDR3 length: 17 amino acids. Deletions cut 2 bases from V and 0 bases from J, with 11 bases between. Germline V gives CDR1 SEHNR, CDR2 FQNEAQ (reference sequence). Here the CDR3 reads CASSLLYGSSYNSPLHF. The CDR3 DNA sequence: TGTGCCAGCAGCTTACTTTATGGCTCCTCCTATAATTCACCCCTCCACTTT.